This entry lists 22 T cell receptor beta chains sequenced from one sample in a study of blood T cell repertoires in COVID-19. Libraries were prepared by immunoSEQ multiplex PCR; TCRdb keeps only in-frame clonotypes and omits some of them. The sample shows approximately 120,000 clones, roughly 82% of them seen only once. Sequenced material: peripheral blood. The source of these receptors is a human donor in a cohort sampled during active COVID-19.

The J gene is TRBJ1-4, the V gene TRBV30; no reliable D call. V dropped 4 bases and J dropped 10 bases, with 16 bases sitting between them. Looked up from germline, CDR1 is GTSNPN and CDR2 is SVGIG (reference sequence). The CDR3 has 13 residues. Written as DNA, the CDR3 is TGTGCCTGGACTAGATGGGAGTGGGGAAAACTGTTTTTT. As protein: CAWTRWEWGKLFF.

The V and J genes are TRBV9 and TRBJ2-3; 8 bases map to TRBD1. J was trimmed by 2 bases and V by 3 bases; bases with no gene match: 8. Germline V CDR1 and CDR2: SGDLS, YYNGEE. The CDR3 length is 16 residues. The CDR3 DNA reads TGTGCCAGCAGCGGCCGGGACAGGATTACCACAGATACGCAGTATTTT. Its translation: CASSGRDRITTDTQYF.

The rearrangement links TRBV6-5 to TRBJ2-5; 8 bases align to TRBD2. Trimming cost V 7 bases and J 6 bases; bases outside gene matches: 10. The CDR3 covers 14 residues. Germline V gene lookup returns CDR1 MNHEY and CDR2 SVGAGI. In DNA form, the CDR3 reads TGTGCCAGCACCCCCTCCGGGGGGGCGCAGACCCAGTACTTC. It is translated as CASTPSGGAQTQYF.

The chain recombines TRBV7-2 with TRBJ2-2, with D perhaps TRBD2 (5 bases). V was cut by 6 bases and J by 3 bases, with 11 bases left in between. CDR1 and CDR2 (germline): SGHTA, FQGNSA. CDR3 length: 14 amino acids. Here the CDR3 reads CASRVDLYTGELFF. CDR3 nucleotide sequence: TGTGCCAGCAGGGTGGACTTATACACCGGGGAGCTGTTTTTT.

The chain is built from TRBV7-3 and TRBJ2-3, with a tentative D call TRBD1 (6 bases). Trimming shortened V by 2 bases and J by 6 bases, and 9 bases separated the two germline ends. CDR1 and CDR2 from the germline V gene are SGHTA and FQGTGA. CDR3 length: 13 amino acids. Here the CDR3 reads CASSLARGDTQYF. Here the CDR3 DNA reads TGTGCCAGCAGCTTAGCAAGGGGGGATACGCAGTATTTT.

This sequence joins TRBV5-1 and TRBJ1-1; no clear D. V gave up 2 bases and J gave up 2 bases, with 13 bases separating them. The germline CDR1 and CDR2 sequences are SGHRS and YFSETQ. The CDR3 is 15 amino acids. CDR3 coding DNA: TGCGCCAGCAGCTTCAACGTGGTCAGAAACACTGAAGCTTTCTTT. Its protein is CASSFNVVRNTEAFF.

The rearrangement uses TRBV11-2 and TRBJ1-3; no clear D. Per germline, CDR1 SGHAT and CDR2 FQNNGV. This CDR3 has 17 residues. Trimming took 0 bases from V and 0 from J, leaving 12 bases between them. CDR3 sequence (DNA): TGTGCCAGCAGCTTAGACAGCAGACGGAGCTCTGGAAACACCATATATTTT. This codes for CASSLDSRRSSGNTIYF.

The chain combines TRBV28 with TRBJ2-7; D remains ambiguous. Germline CDR1 MDHEN, CDR2 SYDVKM. V lost 5 bases to trimming and J lost 3 bases, with 8 bases between them. CDR3 size: 12 residues. CDR3 in amino acids: CASSLRHYEQYF. The DNA for the CDR3 is TGTGCCAGCAGTCTGCGGCACTACGAGCAGTACTTC.

The chain joins TRBV4-1 to TRBJ2-7; D is perhaps TRBD2 (6 bases). This CDR3 has 13 residues. V dropped 1 base and J dropped 5 bases, with 9 bases sitting between them. Per germline, CDR1 MGHRA and CDR2 YSYEKL. CDR3 coding DNA: TGCGCCAGCAGCCAAGGGGGCGGGGACGAGCAGTACTTC. Protein sequence: CASSQGGGDEQYF.

This rearrangement joins TRBV14 to TRBJ2-6; TRBD1 matches at 7 bases. This CDR3 is 18 amino acids long. The ends lost 4 bases at V and 0 bases at J; junction bases unmatched: 9. Germline CDR1 is SGHDN and CDR2 is FVKESK. Here the CDR3 reads CASSPYRGESSGANVLTF. The CDR3 bases are TGTGCCAGCAGCCCTTACAGGGGCGAGAGCTCTGGGGCCAACGTCCTGACTTTC.

As concerns this clone: The junction and the germline gene differ at one end; a read error may be behind it. The chain is built from TRBV7-8 and TRBJ2-1; possibly TRBD1 for D (5 bases). Germline V gene sequence: CDR1 SGHVS, CDR2 FQNEAQ. This CDR3 has 15 residues. The CDR3 nucleotides are TGTGCCAGCAGCTTGGCGGTGGGCAGGGCGGCCTCAGTGGTCTTC. It is translated as CASSLAVGRAASVVF.

The gene calls are TRBV12-5 and TRBJ1-5; no definite D call. V shed 7 bases and J shed 1 base, with 14 bases lying between them. The CDR3 sequence is 15 residues long. The germline V gene encodes CDR1 LGHNT and CDR2 FRNRAP. The chain's CDR3 is CASASGESSNQPQHF. In DNA form, the CDR3 reads TGTGCTAGTGCCTCGGGTGAGTCCAGCAATCAGCCCCAGCATTTT. The full variable domain, completed using reference TRBV12-5 and TRBJ1-5, is DARVTQTPRHKVTEMGQEVTMRCQPILGHNTVFWYRQTMMQGLELLAYFRNRAPLDDSGMPKDRFSAEMPDATLATLKIQPSEPRDSAVYFCASASGESSNQPQHFGDGTRLSIL.

The genes are TRBV5-4 and TRBJ2-5; 11 positions match TRBD1. Germline V CDR1 and CDR2: SGHNT, YYREEE (reference sequence). The CDR3 runs to 16 residues. V shed 7 bases and J 1 base; nucleotides not matched to a gene: 9. This chain's CDR3 is CASGQGQGGPQETQYF. The CDR3 DNA reads as TGTGCCAGCGGTCAGGGACAGGGGGGCCCCCAAGAGACCCAGTACTTC.

This sequence joins TRBV10-1 and TRBJ1-3; D gene ambiguous. CDR1 WNHNN and CDR2 SYGVQD come from the germline V gene (reference sequence). Trimming took 2 bases from V and 2 from J, leaving 10 bases between them. The CDR3 runs 15 residues. This chain's CDR3 is CASSEALTPGNTIYF. In DNA form, the CDR3 reads TGCGCCAGCAGTGAGGCTCTGACACCTGGAAACACCATATATTTT.

The chain has TRBV5-8 and TRBJ2-7, with 8 bases lining up with TRBD2. The V gene's germline CDR1 is SGHTS and CDR2 YDEGEE. The CDR3 loop spans 16 amino acids. Trimming at V came to 4 bases and at J to 4 bases, leaving 13 bases not matched to a gene. CDR3 in amino acids: CASSTRGSAGAYEQYF. Here the CDR3 DNA reads TGTGCCAGCAGCACCCGGGGCTCAGCGGGAGCTTACGAGCAGTACTTC. Full variable domain (remainder filled in from reference TRBV5-8 and TRBJ2-7): EAGVTQSPTHLIKTRGQQATLRCSPISGHTSVYWYQQALGLGLQFLLWYDEGEERNRGNFPPRFSGRQFPNYSSELNVNALELEDSALYLCASSTRGSAGAYEQYFGPGTRLTVT.

The chain employs TRBV5-6 and TRBJ1-4; 8 bases map to TRBD1. J gave up 8 bases and V 4 bases, and 10 bases lay outside the gene matches. The V gene's germline CDR1 is SGHDT and CDR2 YYEEEE. CDR3 size: 15 residues. The DNA of the CDR3 is TGTGCCAGCAGCATTTTAGGACAGGGAAACGAAAAACTGTTTTTT. Translated, it gives CASSILGQGNEKLFF.

The chain joins TRBV5-1 to TRBJ2-3; D not certain. V was pared by 0 bases and J by 0 bases, with 8 bases between. There are 15 residues in the CDR3. The germline V gene has CDR1 SGHRS and CDR2 YFSETQ. In nucleotides, the CDR3 is TGCGCCAGCAGCTTGGGGGCCTCTAGCACAGATACGCAGTATTTT. It is translated as CASSLGASSTDTQYF.

In this sample, this clone turned up a few times. The rearrangement uses TRBV7-9 and TRBJ2-7; 12 nucleotides line up with TRBD2. V dropped 4 bases and J dropped 3; count of bases not matched to a gene: 4. Germline V gene lookup returns CDR1 SEHNR and CDR2 FQNEAQ (reference sequence). There are 15 residues in the CDR3. The DNA of the CDR3 is TGTGCCAGCAGCTGGACTAGCGGGGCATTCTACGAGCAGTACTTC. Translation: CASSWTSGAFYEQYF.

The chain has TRBV6-1 and TRBJ2-1, with D perhaps matching TRBD2 (6 bases). The germline gives CDR1 MNHNS, CDR2 SASEGT. The germline V and J ends were trimmed by 0 bases and 9 bases, with 18 bases remaining between them. The CDR3 consists of 16 residues. As DNA, the CDR3 is TGTGCCAGCAGTGAAGCAGGAGGGTACCCAACCGGTGAGCAGTTCTTC. Protein sequence: CASSEAGGYPTGEQFF.

Here the CDR3 reads CASSLGAAGYEQYF. Written as DNA, the CDR3 is TGTGCCAGCAGCTTGGGGGCAGCTGGCTACGAGCAGTACTTC. The chain employs TRBV5-6 and TRBJ2-7; no clear D gene. CDR1 and CDR2 from the germline V gene are SGHDT and YYEEEE. This CDR3 comprises 14 residues. With 0 bases removed from V and 3 bases from J, the gap between germline ends came to 10 bases.

V is TRBV30 and J is TRBJ1-4, with D perhaps TRBD1 (6 bases). The germline gives CDR1 GTSNPN, CDR2 SVGIG (reference sequence). The CDR3 runs 14 residues. Trimming took 1 base from V and 8 from J, leaving 14 bases between them. CDR3 DNA sequence: TGTGCCTGGAGTGATTGGGGAAGGGGGGAAAAACTGTTTTTT. It specifies CAWSDWGRGEKLFF.

The chain joins TRBV5-1 to TRBJ1-6; D is uncertain. This CDR3 comprises 15 residues. The germline gives CDR1 SGHRS, CDR2 YFSETQ. Deletions cut 0 bases from V and 7 bases from J, with 11 bases between. The DNA of the CDR3 is TGCGCCAGCAGCTTGGTAACAGCTTTAAATTCACCCCTCCACTTT. It codes for CASSLVTALNSPLHF.